These T cell receptor beta chains were read from a single sample in a study of PD-1 blockade in mismatch repair-deficient tumors. Profiled with immunoSEQ multiplex PCR; TCRdb holds only in-frame clones, not every one. The sample contains under 75,000 clones, about 87% of which appear only once. Specimen: peripheral blood, collected 52 weeks after starting pembrolizumab. These receptors were obtained from an adult with mismatch repair-deficient cancer. Each CDR3 is given with its conserved first and last residue. A D gene is named only where the DNA matches it firmly. Clone size is shown for a subset of rows, as once, few, many or a class of expanded clone.

v_call,j_call,clone_size,d_call,cdr3_aa,cdr3_nt
TRBV2,TRBJ2-7,.,.,CASSERTASSYEQYF,TGTGCCAGCAGTGAACGGACTGCTAGCTCCTACGAGCAGTACTTC
TRBV10-3,TRBJ1-5,few,.,CAISESGSSTNQPQHF,TGTGCCATCAGTGAGTCTGGGAGCTCGACCAATCAGCCCCAGCATTTT
TRBV6-6,TRBJ1-1,.,.,CASGMAVMNTEAFF,TGTGCCAGCGGTATGGCGGTCATGAACACTGAAGCTTTCTTT
TRBV5-8,TRBJ2-7,.,TRBD1,CASRVPGTGLNEQYF,TGTGCCAGCAGGGTTCCCGGGACAGGGCTCAACGAGCAGTACTTC
TRBV25-1,TRBJ2-7,.,.,CASSELGDTYEQYF,TGTGCCAGCAGTGAATTAGGGGACACCTACGAGCAGTACTTC
TRBV19,TRBJ2-1,.,.,CASLDGYNEQFF,TGTGCCAGTCTAGATGGGTATAATGAGCAGTTCTTC
TRBV5-1,TRBJ2-5,.,TRBD2,CASSTGTSGQETQYF,TGCGCCAGCAGCACCGGGACTAGCGGCCAAGAGACCCAGTACTTC
TRBV4-3,TRBJ1-1,.,.,CASSQDMGENTEAFF,TGCGCCAGCAGCCAAGATATGGGGGAGAACACTGAAGCTTTCTTT
TRBV27,TRBJ2-7,.,.,CASRGPRSNYEQYF,TGTGCCAGCAGAGGACCTCGGTCAAATTACGAGCAGTACTTC
TRBV18,TRBJ1-3,.,.,CASSPSGQVGNTIYF,TGTGCCAGCTCACCATCGGGACAAGTAGGAAACACCATATATTTT
TRBV15,TRBJ2-1,.,TRBD2,CATTSTGRALDNEQFF,TGTGCCACCACCTCAACCGGGAGGGCCTTAGACAATGAGCAGTTCTTC
TRBV30,TRBJ1-4,few,.,CAWSQYRGINEKLFF,TGTGCCTGGAGCCAGTACCGGGGCATTAATGAAAAACTGTTTTTT
TRBV7-6,TRBJ2-5,.,TRBD1,CASSTRTGGETQYF,TGTGCCAGCAGCACCCGGACAGGGGGTGAGACCCAGTACTTC
TRBV4-1,TRBJ2-5,.,.,CASQKAGETQYF,TGCGCCAGCCAAAAGGCGGGTGAGACCCAGTACTTC
TRBV6-6,TRBJ2-3,.,.,CASSYGGTPSTDTQYF,TGTGCCAGCAGTTACGGAGGAACCCCTAGCACAGATACGCAGTATTTT
TRBV11-2,TRBJ2-7,.,.,CASSLEPEPDIQGSEQYF,TGTGCCAGCAGCTTAGAACCAGAGCCTGACATACAGGGATCTGAGCAGTACTTC
TRBV4-2,TRBJ2-1,.,.,CASSQERGSLYNEQFF,TGTGCCAGCAGCCAAGAGAGAGGGAGTCTCTACAATGAGCAGTTCTTC
TRBV6-1,TRBJ2-3,.,TRBD2,CASSERLAVTFADTQYF,TGTGCCAGCAGTGAACGACTAGCGGTCACGTTCGCAGATACGCAGTATTTT
TRBV4-2,TRBJ1-2,.,TRBD1,CASSLAGQGTVDGYTF,TGTGCCAGCAGCCTTGCGGGACAGGGGACTGTAGATGGCTACACCTTC
TRBV19,TRBJ1-1,.,.,CASSWSGGNTEAFF,TGTGCCAGTAGTTGGTCGGGCGGAAACACTGAAGCTTTCTTT
TRBV6-5,TRBJ2-5,.,.,CASSYSPRGQQETQYF,TGTGCCAGCAGTTACTCCCCACGAGGGCAGCAAGAGACCCAGTACTTC
TRBV21-1,TRBJ2-7,few,.,CASSRQATYEQYF,TGTGCCAGCAGCAGACAAGCTACCTACGAGCAGTACTTC
TRBV11-2,TRBJ2-7,.,TRBD1,CASSVARDRPHEQYF,TGTGCCAGCAGCGTCGCTCGGGACAGGCCCCACGAGCAGTACTTC
TRBV4-3,TRBJ2-2,once,.,CASSQSTRRLGTPTGELFF,TGCGCCAGCAGCCAGAGCACCCGCAGGCTTGGGACTCCCACCGGGGAGCTGTTTTTT
TRBV4-2,TRBJ1-1,.,.,CASSRKGPVEAFF,TGTGCCAGCAGCCGAAAAGGGCCAGTCGAAGCTTTCTTT
TRBV6-5,TRBJ2-7,few,TRBD1,CASSPGTAYEQYF,TGTGCCAGCAGTCCCGGGACAGCCTACGAGCAGTACTTC
TRBV5-1,TRBJ2-1,few,TRBD1,CASTGGNEQFF,TGCGCCAGCACAGGGGGCAATGAGCAGTTCTTC
TRBV14,TRBJ2-7,.,.,CASSQEVLGQQYF,TGTGCCAGCAGCCAAGAAGTTCTAGGGCAGCAGTACTTC
TRBV5-1,TRBJ2-6,.,.,CASSPQGPPRSGANVLTF,TGCGCCAGCAGCCCTCAGGGGCCTCCCCGATCTGGGGCCAACGTCCTGACTTTC
TRBV5-4,TRBJ2-7,.,.,CASSSWRKAGLREQYF,TGTGCCAGCAGCTCATGGCGGAAAGCAGGCCTACGAGAGCAGTACTTC
TRBV7-9,TRBJ1-4,.,.,CASSLDSSPNEKLFF,TGTGCCAGCAGCTTGGACAGTTCACCTAATGAAAAACTGTTTTTT
TRBV11-3,TRBJ1-4,.,.,CASRSGRAGEKLFF,TGTGCCAGCAGGTCCGGCAGGGCTGGTGAAAAACTGTTTTTT
TRBV28,TRBJ1-3,.,.,CASSDRGVWGNTIYF,TGTGCCAGCAGTGATAGGGGAGTGTGGGGAAACACCATATATTTT
TRBV28,TRBJ2-5,.,.,CASSSSRETQYF,TGTGCCAGCAGTTCCAGTAGGGAGACCCAGTACTTC
TRBV7-9,TRBJ2-7,.,TRBD2,CASSHQLAEAYEQYF,TGTGCCAGCAGCCACCAGCTAGCGGAAGCCTACGAGCAGTACTTC
TRBV7-8,TRBJ2-3,.,TRBD2,CASSPLLAGELPDTQYF,TGTGCCAGCAGCCCCCTTCTAGCGGGAGAGCTCCCAGATACGCAGTATTTT
TRBV7-9,TRBJ2-2,once,TRBD2,CASSLRLAVTGELFF,TGTGCCAGCAGCTTAAGACTAGCGGTCACCGGGGAGCTGTTTTTT
TRBV19,TRBJ2-1,.,.,CASTHVGGSYNEQFF,TGTGCCAGTACCCATGTGGGGGGTTCCTACAATGAGCAGTTCTTC
TRBV11-3,TRBJ2-7,.,.,CASTEVGPSYEQYF,TGTGCCAGCACCGAAGTAGGGCCCTCCTACGAGCAGTACTTC
TRBV27,TRBJ1-1,.,.,CASSLSPHGRVGEAFF,TGTGCCAGCAGTTTATCCCCCCACGGGAGGGTGGGTGAAGCTTTCTTT
TRBV7-9,TRBJ2-3,.,.,CASSTITDTQYF,TGTGCCAGCAGCACAATCACAGATACGCAGTATTTT
TRBV4-2,TRBJ2-7,once,.,CASSQGRGLTLSYEQYF,TGTGCCAGCAGCCAAGGCCGGGGTCTTACCCTTTCCTACGAGCAGTACTTC
TRBV4-1,TRBJ2-1,.,.,CASSHLATYNEQFF,TGCGCCAGCAGCCACCTCGCCACCTACAATGAGCAGTTCTTC
TRBV4-1,TRBJ2-2,.,.,CASSHNQNTGELFF,TGCGCCAGCAGCCATAACCAGAACACCGGGGAGCTGTTTTTT
TRBV28,TRBJ2-2,.,.,CASSLWDSNTGELFF,TGTGCCAGCAGTTTATGGGACTCGAACACCGGGGAGCTGTTTTTT
TRBV6-5,TRBJ2-1,once,TRBD2,CASSYWSGGGEQFF,TGTGCCAGCAGTTATTGGAGCGGGGGGGGTGAGCAGTTCTTC